This T cell receptor (beta chain) was retrieved from a study of OX40 agonist ivuxolimab in advanced cancers. Data came from immunoSEQ multiplex PCR; TCRdb stores just in-frame clones and leaves some out. This table holds about 84,000 clones, around nine tenths found once. Details on this clone: Antigen unknown.

Findings and limits, study-wide: Dose levels from 0.1 to 3.0 mg/kg saw CD4+ and CD8+ blood T cells expand clonally by week 6. Mean expanded clone counts were higher in CD8+ than CD4+ T cells.

On cycle 4 day 1 and cycle 7 day 1, as well as at baseline, blood was sampled. This sample comprised CD4+ or CD8+ T cells sorted from blood, obtained in a trial of the OX40 agonist ivuxolimab. This clonotype originated in an adult with an advanced solid tumor such as melanoma, head and neck, liver or kidney cancer.

CDR3 amino acids: CASSFQRGPSYEQYF. CDR3 nucleotides: TGCGCCAGCAGCTTTCAGCGGGGCCCCTCCTACGAGCAGTACTTC. The chain is built from TRBV4-1 and TRBJ2-7; TRBD2 agrees at 7 bases. The CDR3 extends over 15 amino acids. J gave up 0 bases and V 5 bases, and 7 bases lay outside the gene matches. In germline, CDR1 is MGHRA, CDR2 YSYEKL.